This TCR beta chain was observed in a study of blood T cell repertoires in COVID-19. At the level of the study: Nucleic acid was either cDNA or gDNA, and it came from T cells, B-cell-depleted T cells, or PBMCs.

This table comes from immunoSEQ multiplex PCR, and its TCRdb copy is limited to in-frame clones, with some not included. In the table there are some 200,000 clones, about 79% of which are singletons. The CDR3 runs 13 residues. The germline V gene has CDR1 SGHNT and CDR2 YYREEE (reference sequence). The V gene lost 0 bases and the J gene lost 3 bases, with 7 bases spanning the gap. The clonotype was recovered from a woman in her 70s with acute or convalescent COVID-19. The chain uses TRBV5-4 and TRBJ2-7, with D possibly matching TRBD1 (5 bases). Sequenced input: peripheral blood. The CDR3 sequence: CASSLGGRYEQYF. In nucleotides, the CDR3 is TGTGCCAGCAGCTTGGGGGGCCGCTACGAGCAGTACTTC. Full variable domain (remainder filled in from reference TRBV5-4 and TRBJ2-7): ETGVTQSPTHLIKTRGQQVTLRCSSQSGHNTVSWYQQALGQGPQFIFQYYREEENGRGNFPPRFSGLQFPNYSSELNVNALELDDSALYLCASSLGGRYEQYFGPGTRLTVT.